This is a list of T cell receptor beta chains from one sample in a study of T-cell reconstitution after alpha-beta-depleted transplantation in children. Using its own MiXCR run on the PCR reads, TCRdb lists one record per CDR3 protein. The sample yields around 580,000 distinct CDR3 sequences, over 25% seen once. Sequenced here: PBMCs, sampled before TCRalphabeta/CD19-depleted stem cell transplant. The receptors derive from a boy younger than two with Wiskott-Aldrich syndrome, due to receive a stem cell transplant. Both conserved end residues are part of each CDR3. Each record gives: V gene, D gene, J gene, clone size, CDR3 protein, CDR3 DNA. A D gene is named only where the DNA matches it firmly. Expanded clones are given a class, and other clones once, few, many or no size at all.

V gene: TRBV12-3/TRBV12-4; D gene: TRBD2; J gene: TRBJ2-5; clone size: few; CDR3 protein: CASSQRELGETQYF; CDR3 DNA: TGTGCCAGCAGTCAGCGGGAGCTTGGAGAGACCCAGTACTTC
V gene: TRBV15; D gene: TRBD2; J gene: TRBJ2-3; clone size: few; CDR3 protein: CATSGGLAGSTDTQYF; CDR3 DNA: TGTGCCACCAGCGGGGGACTAGCGGGCAGCACAGATACGCAGTATTTT
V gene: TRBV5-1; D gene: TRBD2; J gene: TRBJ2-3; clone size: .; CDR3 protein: CASSSGLAGGLQYF; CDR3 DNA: TGCGCCAGCAGCTCCGGACTAGCGGGAGGATTGCAGTATTTT
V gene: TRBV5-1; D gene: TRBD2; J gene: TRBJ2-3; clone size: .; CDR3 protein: CASSVTSGSRTDTQYF; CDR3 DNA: TGCGCCAGCAGCGTGACTAGCGGGTCCCGCACAGATACGCAGTATTTT
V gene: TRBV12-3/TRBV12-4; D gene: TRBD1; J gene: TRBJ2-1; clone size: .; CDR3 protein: CASTTGTGGLNEQFF; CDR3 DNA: TGTGCCAGCACTACCGGGACAGGGGGTCTTAATGAGCAGTTCTTC
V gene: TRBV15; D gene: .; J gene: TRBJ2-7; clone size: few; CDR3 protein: CATSRTGEQYF; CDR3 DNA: TGTGCCACCAGCAGAACAGGGGAGCAGTACTTC
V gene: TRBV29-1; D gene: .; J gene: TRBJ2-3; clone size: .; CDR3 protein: CSVEGDSDTQYF; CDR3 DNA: TGCAGCGTTGAAGGGGACTCGGATACGCAGTATTTT
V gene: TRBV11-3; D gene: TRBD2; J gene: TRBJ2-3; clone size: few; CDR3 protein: CASSLNLAGGGTDTQYF; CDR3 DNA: TGTGCCAGCAGCTTGAACTTAGCGGGAGGCGGCACAGATACGCAGTATTTT
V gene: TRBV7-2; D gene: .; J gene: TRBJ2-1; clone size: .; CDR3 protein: CASSFLNNEQFF; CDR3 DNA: TGTGCCAGCAGCTTCTTAAACAATGAGCAGTTCTTC
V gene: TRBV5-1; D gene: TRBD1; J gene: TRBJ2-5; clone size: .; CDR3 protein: CASSTDRGETQYF; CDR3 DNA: TGCGCCAGCAGCACGGACAGGGGAGAGACCCAGTACTTC
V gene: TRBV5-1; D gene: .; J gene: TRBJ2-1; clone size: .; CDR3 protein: CASSYDRIYNEQFF; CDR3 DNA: TGCGCCAGCAGCTACGACAGGATTTACAATGAGCAGTTCTTC
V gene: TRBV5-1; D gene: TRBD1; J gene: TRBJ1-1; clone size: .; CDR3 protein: CASSLGTGGGGEAFF; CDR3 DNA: TGCGCCAGCAGCTTGGGAACAGGAGGGGGCGGTGAAGCTTTCTTT
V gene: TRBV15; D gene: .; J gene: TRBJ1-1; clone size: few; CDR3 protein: CATSREPPFGTNTEAFF; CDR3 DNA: TGTGCCACCAGCAGAGAACCCCCTTTTGGAACTAACACTGAAGCTTTCTTT
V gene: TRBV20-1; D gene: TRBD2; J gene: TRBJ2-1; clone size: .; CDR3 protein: CSARSGRPYNEQFF; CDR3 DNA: TGCAGTGCTCGTAGCGGGAGGCCCTACAATGAGCAGTTCTTC
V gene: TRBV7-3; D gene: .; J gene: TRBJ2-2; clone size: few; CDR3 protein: CASSPLSGNTGELFF; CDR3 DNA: TGTGCCAGCAGCCCCCTCTCCGGGAACACCGGGGAGCTGTTTTTT
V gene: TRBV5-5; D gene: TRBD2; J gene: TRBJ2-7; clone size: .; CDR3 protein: CASSRSTSGVLGEQYF; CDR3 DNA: TGTGCCAGCAGCCGTTCGACTAGCGGAGTTCTGGGAGAGCAGTACTTC
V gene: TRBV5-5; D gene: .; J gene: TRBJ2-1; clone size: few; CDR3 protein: CASSFLTTGAPYNEQFF; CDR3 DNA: TGTGCCAGCAGCTTTTTGACCACGGGAGCCCCTTACAATGAGCAGTTCTTC
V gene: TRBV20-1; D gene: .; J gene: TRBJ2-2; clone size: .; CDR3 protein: CSARQDPTGELFF; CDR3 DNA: TGCAGTGCGCGACAGGACCCCACCGGGGAGCTGTTTTTT
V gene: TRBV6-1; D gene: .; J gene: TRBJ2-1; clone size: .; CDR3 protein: CASSDRGWPNNEQFF; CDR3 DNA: TGTGCCAGCAGTGACCGGGGCTGGCCTAACAATGAGCAGTTCTTC
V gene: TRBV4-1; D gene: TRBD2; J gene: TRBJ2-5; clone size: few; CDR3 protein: CASSQDPLAGQETQYF; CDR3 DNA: TGCGCCAGCAGCCAAGATCCACTAGCGGGCCAAGAGACCCAGTACTTC
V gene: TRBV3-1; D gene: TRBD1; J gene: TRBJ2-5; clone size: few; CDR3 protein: CASSSFTDRWGETQYF; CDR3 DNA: TGTGCCAGCAGCTCATTCACGGACAGGTGGGGGGAGACCCAGTACTTC
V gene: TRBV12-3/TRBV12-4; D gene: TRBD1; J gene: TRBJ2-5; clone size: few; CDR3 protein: CARLPIITGGQETQYF; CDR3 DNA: TGTGCCAGACTGCCCATAATCACAGGGGGCCAAGAGACCCAGTACTTC
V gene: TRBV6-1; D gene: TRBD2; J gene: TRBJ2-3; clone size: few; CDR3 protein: CASSRGVSGSSKDTQYF; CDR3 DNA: TGTGCCAGCAGCCGGGGCGTGAGCGGGAGTTCTAAAGATACGCAGTATTTT
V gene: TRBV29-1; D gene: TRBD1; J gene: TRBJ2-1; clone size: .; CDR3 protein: CSVGQGPRSYNEQFF; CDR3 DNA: TGCAGCGTGGGACAGGGCCCGAGATCCTACAATGAGCAGTTCTTC
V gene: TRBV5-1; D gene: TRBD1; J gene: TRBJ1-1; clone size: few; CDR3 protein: CASGTGSVGTEAFF; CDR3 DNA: TGCGCCAGCGGGACAGGGAGTGTAGGCACTGAAGCTTTCTTT
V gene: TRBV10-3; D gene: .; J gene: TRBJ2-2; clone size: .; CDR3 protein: CAISGLANTGDLFF; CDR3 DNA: TGTGCCATCAGCGGACTTGCGAACACCGGGGACCTGTTTTTT
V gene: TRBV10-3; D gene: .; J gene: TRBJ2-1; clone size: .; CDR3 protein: CAISDGLSEQFF; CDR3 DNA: TGTGCCATCAGTGATGGACTCAGTGAGCAGTTCTTC
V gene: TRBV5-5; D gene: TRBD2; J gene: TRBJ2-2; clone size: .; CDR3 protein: CASSRGGGANTGELFF; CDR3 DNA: TGTGCCAGCAGCCGGGGGGGAGGAGCGAACACCGGGGAGCTGTTTTTT
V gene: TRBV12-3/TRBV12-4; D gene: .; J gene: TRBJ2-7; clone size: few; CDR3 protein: CASSGLWSSYEQYF; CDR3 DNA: TGTGCCAGCAGTGGACTCTGGAGCTCCTACGAGCAGTACTTC
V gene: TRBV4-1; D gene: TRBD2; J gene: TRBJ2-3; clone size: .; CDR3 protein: CASSLLVGGGPDTQYF; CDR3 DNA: TGCGCCAGCAGCCTTCTAGTCGGGGGGGGCCCAGATACGCAGTATTTT
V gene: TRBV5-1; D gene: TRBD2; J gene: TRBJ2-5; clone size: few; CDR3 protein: CASSLRFPREAGETQYF; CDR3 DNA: TGCGCCAGCAGCTTGCGATTCCCCCGGGAGGCTGGTGAGACCCAGTACTTC
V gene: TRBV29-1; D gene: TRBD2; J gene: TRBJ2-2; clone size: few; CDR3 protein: CSGDRKSGRAGGELFF; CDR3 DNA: TGCAGCGGGGATCGCAAAAGCGGGAGGGCCGGCGGGGAGCTGTTTTTT
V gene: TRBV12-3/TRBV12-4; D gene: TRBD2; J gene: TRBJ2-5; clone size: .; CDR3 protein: CASSGLAGGLETQYF; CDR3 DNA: TGTGCCAGCAGTGGACTAGCGGGAGGGCTTGAGACCCAGTACTTC
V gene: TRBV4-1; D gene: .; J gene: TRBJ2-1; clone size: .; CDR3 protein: CASSQGMGAYNEQFF; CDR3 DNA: TGCGCCAGCAGCCAAGGGATGGGGGCCTACAATGAGCAGTTCTTC
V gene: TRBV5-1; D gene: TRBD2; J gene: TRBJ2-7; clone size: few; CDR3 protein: CASSLLASGSPGQYF; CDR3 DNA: TGCGCCAGCAGCTTGTTGGCTAGCGGGAGCCCGGGGCAGTACTTC
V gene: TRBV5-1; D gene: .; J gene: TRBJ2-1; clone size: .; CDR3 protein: CASSLLDRNGEQFF; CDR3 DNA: TGCGCCAGCAGCTTGCTTGACCGAAACGGTGAGCAGTTCTTC
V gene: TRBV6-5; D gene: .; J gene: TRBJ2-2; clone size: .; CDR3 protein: CASSYSPGELFF; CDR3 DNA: TGTGCCAGCAGTTACTCGCCCGGGGAGCTGTTTTTT
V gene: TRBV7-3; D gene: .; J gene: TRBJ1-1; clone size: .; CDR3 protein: CASSFFGTTEAFF; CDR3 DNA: TGTGCCAGCAGCTTTTTTGGGACCACTGAAGCTTTCTTT
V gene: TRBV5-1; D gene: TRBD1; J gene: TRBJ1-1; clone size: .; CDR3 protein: CASSTGQASGATEAFF; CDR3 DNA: TGCGCCAGCAGCACCGGACAGGCCTCGGGTGCCACTGAAGCTTTCTTT
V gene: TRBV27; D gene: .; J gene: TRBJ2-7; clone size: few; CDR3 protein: CASSPLVASEGEQYF; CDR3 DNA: TGTGCCAGCAGCCCTTTGGTGGCTAGCGAGGGCGAGCAGTACTTC
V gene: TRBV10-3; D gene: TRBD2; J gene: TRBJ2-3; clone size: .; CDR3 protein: CAISVLAGATDTQYF; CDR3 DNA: TGTGCCATCAGTGTGCTAGCGGGAGCCACAGATACGCAGTATTTT
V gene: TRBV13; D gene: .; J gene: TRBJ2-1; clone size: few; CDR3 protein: CASSSRGEADYNEQFF; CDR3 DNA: TGTGCCAGCAGCTCCCGGGGAGAAGCAGATTACAATGAGCAGTTCTTC